This entry features one T cell receptor (beta chain) sequence. Data came from immunoSEQ multiplex PCR; TCRdb stores just in-frame clones and leaves some out. The sample lists around 230,000 clones; approximately 83% were seen once. The record originates from a study of blood T cell repertoires in COVID-19. Study as a whole: Whether acute or convalescent, the COVID-19 samples came from the United States, Italy and Spain.

Trimming took off 4 bases at V and 5 bases at J, with 10 bases between the two ends. This CDR3 is 13 amino acids long. Germline values: CDR1 SGHTA, CDR2 FQGNSA. This clonotype was sampled from a woman aged 40 to 50 with acute COVID-19. The specimen sequenced was PBMCs or T cells enriched from blood (not recorded which). V is TRBV7-2 and J is TRBJ2-3; D might be TRBD1 (6 bases). The CDR3 DNA sequence: TGTGCCAGCAGCTGGCAAGGGGGAGATACGCAGTATTTT. Residues: CASSWQGGDTQYF.